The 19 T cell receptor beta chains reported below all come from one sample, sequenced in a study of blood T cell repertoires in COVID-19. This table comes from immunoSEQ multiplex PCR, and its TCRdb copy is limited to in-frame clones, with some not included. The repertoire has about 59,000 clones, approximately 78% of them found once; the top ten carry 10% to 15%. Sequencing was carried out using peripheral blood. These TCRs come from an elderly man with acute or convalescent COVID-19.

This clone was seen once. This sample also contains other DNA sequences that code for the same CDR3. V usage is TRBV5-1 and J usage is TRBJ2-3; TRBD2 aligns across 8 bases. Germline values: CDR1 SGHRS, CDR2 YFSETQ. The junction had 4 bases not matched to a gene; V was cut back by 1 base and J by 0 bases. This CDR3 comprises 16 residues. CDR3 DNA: TGCGCCAGCAGCTTGAGCGGGAGAAGCAGCACAGATACGCAGTATTTT. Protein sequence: CASSLSGRSSTDTQYF.

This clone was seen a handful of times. The CDR3 sequence is CASSLGLQGGYTF. The CDR3 bases are TGTGCCAGCAGCTTAGGTCTCCAGGGTGGCTACACCTTC. The chain joins TRBV11-2 to TRBJ1-2; a weak D match, TRBD1 (5 bases). Germline assignment: CDR1 SGHAT and CDR2 FQNNGV. The V gene lost 1 base and the J gene lost 7 bases, with 10 bases spanning the gap. CDR3 length: 13 amino acids.

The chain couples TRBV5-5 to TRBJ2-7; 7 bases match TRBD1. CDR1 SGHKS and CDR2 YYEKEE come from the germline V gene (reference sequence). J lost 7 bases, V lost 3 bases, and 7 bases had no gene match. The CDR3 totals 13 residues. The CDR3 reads CASSWTGTSEQYF. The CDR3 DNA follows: TGTGCCAGCAGCTGGACAGGAACCTCGGAGCAGTACTTC.

CDR3 nucleotides: TGTGCCAGCAGATCACAGGGATGGGAGACAGATACGCAGTATTTT. This gives the protein CASRSQGWETDTQYF. This sequence joins TRBV6-6 and TRBJ2-3, with D tentatively TRBD1 (6 bases). CDR1 is MNHNY and CDR2 is SVGAGI in the germline V gene (reference sequence). Trimming pared 6 bases from V and 3 bases from J, leaving 16 bases between. The CDR3 loop spans 15 amino acids.

CDR3 sequence (DNA): TGTGCCATCAGTGAGTCGACAGCTCTATTGAACACTGAAGCTTTCTTT. Protein: CAISESTALLNTEAFF. The chain uses TRBV10-3 and TRBJ1-1; the D gene is possibly TRBD1 (5 bases). Per the germline V gene, CDR1 is ENHRY and CDR2 is SYGVKD. The V end was cut by 0 bases, the J end by 0 bases, with 11 bases between. This CDR3 spans 16 amino acids.

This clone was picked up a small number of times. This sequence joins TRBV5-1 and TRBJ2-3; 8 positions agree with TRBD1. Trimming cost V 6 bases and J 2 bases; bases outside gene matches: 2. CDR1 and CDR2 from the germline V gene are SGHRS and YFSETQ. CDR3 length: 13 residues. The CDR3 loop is CASKTGDTDTQYF. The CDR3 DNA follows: TGCGCCAGCAAGACAGGGGACACAGATACGCAGTATTTT.

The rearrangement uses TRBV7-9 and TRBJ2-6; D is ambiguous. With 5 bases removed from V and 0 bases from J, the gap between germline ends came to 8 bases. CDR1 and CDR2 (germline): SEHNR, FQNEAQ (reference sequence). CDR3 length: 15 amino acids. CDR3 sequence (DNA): TGTGCCAGCAGCCCTCACAACTCTGGGGCCAACGTCCTGACTTTC. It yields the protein CASSPHNSGANVLTF. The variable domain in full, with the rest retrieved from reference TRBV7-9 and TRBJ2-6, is DTGVSQNPRHKITKRGQNVTFRCDPISEHNRLYWYRQTLGQGPEFLTYFQNEAQLEKSRLLSDRFSAERPKGSFSTLEIQRTEQGDSAMYLCASSPHNSGANVLTFGAGSRLTVL.

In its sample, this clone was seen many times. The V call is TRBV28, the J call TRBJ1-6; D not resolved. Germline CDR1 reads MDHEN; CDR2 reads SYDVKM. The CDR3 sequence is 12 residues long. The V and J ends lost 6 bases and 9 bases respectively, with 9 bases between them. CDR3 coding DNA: TGTGCCAGCAGCGGGCGGGTTTCACCCCTCCACTTT. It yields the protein CASSGRVSPLHF.

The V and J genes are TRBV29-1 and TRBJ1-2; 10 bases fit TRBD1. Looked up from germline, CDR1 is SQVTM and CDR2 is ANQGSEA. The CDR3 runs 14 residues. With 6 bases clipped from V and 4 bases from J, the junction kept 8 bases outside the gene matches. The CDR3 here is CSVDRQGAIYGYTF. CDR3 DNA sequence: TGCAGCGTGGACCGACAGGGGGCAATCTATGGCTACACCTTC.

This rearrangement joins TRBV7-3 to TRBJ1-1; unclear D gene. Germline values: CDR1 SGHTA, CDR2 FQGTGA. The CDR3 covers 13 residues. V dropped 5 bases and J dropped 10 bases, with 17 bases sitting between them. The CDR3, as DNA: TGTGCCAGCAGCCGAAGTCGGGAATCTGGAGCTTTCTTT. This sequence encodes CASSRSRESGAFF.

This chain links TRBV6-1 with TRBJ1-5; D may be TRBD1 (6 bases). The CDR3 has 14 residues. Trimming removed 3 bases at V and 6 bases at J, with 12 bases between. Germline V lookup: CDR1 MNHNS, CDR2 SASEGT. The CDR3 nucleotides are TGTGCCAGCAGTGATAAGACAGGTCCTCAGCCCCAGCATTTT. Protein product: CASSDKTGPQPQHF.

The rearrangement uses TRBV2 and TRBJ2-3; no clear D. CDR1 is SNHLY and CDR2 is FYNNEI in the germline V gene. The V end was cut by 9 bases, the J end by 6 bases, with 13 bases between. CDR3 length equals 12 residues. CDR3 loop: CASTNYGDTQYF. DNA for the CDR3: TGTGCCAGTACCAACTACGGGGATACGCAGTATTTT. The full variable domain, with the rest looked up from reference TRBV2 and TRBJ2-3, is EPEVTQTPSHQVTQMGQEVILRCVPISNHLYFYWYRQILGQKVEFLVSFYNNEISEKSEIFDDQFSVERPDGSNFTLKIRSTKLEDSAMYFCASTNYGDTQYFGPGTRLTVL.

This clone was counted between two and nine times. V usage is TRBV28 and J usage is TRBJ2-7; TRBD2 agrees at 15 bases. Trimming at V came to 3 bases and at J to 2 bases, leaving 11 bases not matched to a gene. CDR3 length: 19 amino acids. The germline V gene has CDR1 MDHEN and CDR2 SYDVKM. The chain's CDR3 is CASSFNPMGLAGGTYEQYF. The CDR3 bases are TGTGCCAGCAGTTTTAATCCGATGGGACTAGCGGGAGGCACCTACGAGCAGTACTTC.

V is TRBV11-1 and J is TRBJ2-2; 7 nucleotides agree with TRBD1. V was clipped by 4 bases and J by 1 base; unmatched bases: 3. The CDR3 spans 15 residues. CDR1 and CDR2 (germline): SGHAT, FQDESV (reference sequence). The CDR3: CASSSGQRNTGELFF. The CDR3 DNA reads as TGTGCCAGCAGCTCGGGACAGCGGAACACCGGGGAGCTGTTTTTT.

The CDR3 DNA is TGTGCCAGCAGCTTAGTTGCGACAGGGGTCCGTGGCTACACCTTC. It specifies CASSLVATGVRGYTF. This chain joins TRBV7-8 and TRBJ1-2; TRBD1 matches at 8 bases. V gave up 1 base and J gave up 7 bases; unmatched junction bases: 8. Germline lookup yields CDR1 SGHVS and CDR2 FQNEAQ. This CDR3 comprises 15 residues.

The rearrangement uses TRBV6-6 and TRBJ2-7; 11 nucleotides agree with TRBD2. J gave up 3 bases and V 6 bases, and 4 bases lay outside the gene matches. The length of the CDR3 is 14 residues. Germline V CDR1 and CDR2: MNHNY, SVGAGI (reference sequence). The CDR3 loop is CASSRTSGSYEQYF. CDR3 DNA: TGTGCCAGCAGCCGTACTAGCGGGAGCTACGAGCAGTACTTC.

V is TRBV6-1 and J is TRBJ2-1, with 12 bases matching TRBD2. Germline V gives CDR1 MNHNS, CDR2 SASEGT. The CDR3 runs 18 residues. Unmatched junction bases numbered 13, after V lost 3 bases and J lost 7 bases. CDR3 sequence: CASSEQPRLAGVRNEQFF. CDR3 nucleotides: TGTGCCAGCAGTGAGCAGCCAAGACTAGCGGGAGTACGTAATGAGCAGTTCTTC.

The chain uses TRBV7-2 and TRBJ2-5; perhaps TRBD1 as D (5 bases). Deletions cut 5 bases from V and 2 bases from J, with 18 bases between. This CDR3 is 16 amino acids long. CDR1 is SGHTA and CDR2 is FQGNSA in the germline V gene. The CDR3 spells CASSLYRRQQQETQYF. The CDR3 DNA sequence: TGTGCCAGCAGCCTATACCGCCGACAGCAACAAGAGACCCAGTACTTC.

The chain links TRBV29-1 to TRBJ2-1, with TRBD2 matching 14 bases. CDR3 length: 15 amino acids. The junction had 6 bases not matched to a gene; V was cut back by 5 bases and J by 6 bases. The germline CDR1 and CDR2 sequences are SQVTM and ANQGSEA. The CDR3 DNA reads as TGCAGCGTTTACGGGACTAGCGGGAGTTCCAATGAGCAGTTCTTC. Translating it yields CSVYGTSGSSNEQFF.